Sequencing of this T cell receptor (beta chain) was carried out in a study of patients and donors after allogeneic stem cell transplantation. TCRdb re-analysed the RT-PCR reads in MiXCR, keeping a single row per CDR3 protein. The sample carries about 160,000 distinct CDR3 sequences, about a third recorded once. This clonotype was seen a handful of times. The CDR3 consists of 16 residues. In germline, CDR1 is LGHNT, CDR2 FRNRAP. Trimming took off 4 bases at V and 4 bases at J, with 17 bases between the two ends. Material for sequencing was blood, either unsorted or a sorted T cell fraction (not recorded which). The V call is TRBV12-5, the J call TRBJ1-5; D gene ambiguous. The sequence was collected from a human donor who was either an allogeneic HSCT recipient or a stem cell or donor lymphocyte infusion donor (not recorded which). It is not recorded whose cells these are; they may come from a transplant donor. CDR3 amino acids: CASGSCRVPHNQPQHF. The CDR3 DNA follows: TGTGCTAGTGGTTCCTGCCGAGTTCCCCATAATCAGCCCCAGCATTTT.